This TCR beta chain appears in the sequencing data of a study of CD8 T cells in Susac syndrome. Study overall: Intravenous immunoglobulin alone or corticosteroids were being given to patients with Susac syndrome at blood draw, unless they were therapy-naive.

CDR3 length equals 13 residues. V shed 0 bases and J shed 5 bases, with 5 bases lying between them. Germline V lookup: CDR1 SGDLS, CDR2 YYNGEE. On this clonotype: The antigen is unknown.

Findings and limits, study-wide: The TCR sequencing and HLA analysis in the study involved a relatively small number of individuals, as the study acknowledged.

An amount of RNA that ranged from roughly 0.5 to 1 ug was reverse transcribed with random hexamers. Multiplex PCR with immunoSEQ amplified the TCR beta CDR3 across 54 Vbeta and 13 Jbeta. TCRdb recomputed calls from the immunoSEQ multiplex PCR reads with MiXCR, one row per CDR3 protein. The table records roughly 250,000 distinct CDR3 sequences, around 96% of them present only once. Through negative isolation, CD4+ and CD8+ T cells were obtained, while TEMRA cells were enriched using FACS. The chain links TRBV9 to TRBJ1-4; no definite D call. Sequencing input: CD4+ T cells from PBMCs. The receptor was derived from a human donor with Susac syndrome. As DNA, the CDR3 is TGTGCCAGCAGCGTAGGGATCAATGAAAAACTGTTTTTT. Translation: CASSVGINEKLFF.